This paragraph reports one TCR beta chain. Its target antigen remains unknown. Base-call qualities are not available, and no considerably larger clone is one nucleotide away. Using bias-controlled multiplex PCR with the immunoSEQ v3 hsTCRB kit, the TCR beta CDR3 regions were amplified from genomic DNA. TCR libraries were sequenced on an Illumina NextSeq 500 to 2 million to 2.5 million read pairs for survey level or roughly 5-6.5 million for deep level. Under the source paper's analysis protocol: The immunoSEQ Analyzer software assigned V, D and J genes, filtered out non-productive sequences, and reported clonality. To compare repertoires between infused TIL and blood, productive Simpson clonality was used along with the Morisita overlap index of productive TRB rearrangements. For each clone in blood, the absolute clonotype count was estimated by multiplying the lymphocyte count by the CD3+ fraction and by the clone's productive frequency. This is the immuneACCESS table as TCRdb keeps it, with only in-frame sequences that have V and J called. A part of the clones is gone; compared with another copy, unresolved V genes explain less than half, and the rest is unexplained. V, J and clone size reflect that table, while D and trimming were determined from the DNA. The sample data list some 32,000 clones, and about 70% of these were observed just once. The ten top clones hold 2.5% to 3% of the sample.

The intended sense of this specimen's time point label: pre-treatment sample, taken before nivolumab and TIL therapy. Adults with stage 4 NSCLC were enrolled in a dual-center phase I trial from October 2017 to early 2020. Samples were obtained from a single-arm, open-label phase I trial in which tumor-infiltrating lymphocyte therapy with nivolumab was evaluated in advanced non-small cell lung cancer. Mononuclear cells from blood collected in EDTA tubes were isolated on a Ficoll gradient and snap-frozen as pellets, and DNA was then extracted using a Qiagen mini-prep kit. Via the germline V gene, CDR1 is SGHAT and CDR2 FQNNGV. The germline ends are 16 bases apart after V is trimmed by 1 base and J by 1 base. The CDR3 spans 17 residues, from the cysteine through the phenylalanine. Only the CDR3 portion is preserved as DNA: 51 bases, with reading frame beginning at the first base. This sample was included in a study of TIL therapy for anti-PD-1-resistant metastatic lung cancer (dated by TCRdb to about 2021). The study in broad terms: Before any PD-1/PD-L1 blockade was given, tumors were harvested, nivolumab was then administered, and patients who progressed went on to receive lymphodepletion, an infusion of expanded TIL, and IL-2. The cohort was composed predominantly of lung adenocarcinoma, with a few EGFR-mutant and two ALK-rearranged tumors included, and half of patients were identified as current or former smokers. Enrolled patients had a median age of around 58 years (range about 38-75) and a median tumor PD-L1 proportion score of under 7%. Across the cohort, whole-exome sequencing showed a median non-synonymous tumor mutation burden of roughly 1.5 mutations per megabase. Clonotypes were tracked across tumor, expanded TIL product and serial blood samples by T cell receptor beta sequencing of tumor and peripheral blood. Study-wide conclusions, independent of this receptor: Clonotypes from the infused TIL partially replaced the baseline peripheral repertoire and then declined over months, and persistence showed no apparent association with response. Because the cohort was highly selected, with more treatment-naive, never-smoker and oncogene-addicted patients than is typical, generalizability is limited. The study protocol defined all tumor marker inferences as exploratory.

Sequenced here: blood, sampled at baseline. This receptor was identified in a woman between 25 and 85 years old with non-small cell lung cancer. The V and J segments used are TRBV11-2 and TRBJ1-2; no D gene can be assigned with confidence. The CDR3 corresponds to CASSLVRRDQSNYGYTF. The nucleotide sequence reads TGTGCCAGCAGCTTAGTGAGGAGAGACCAGAGTAACTATGGCTACACCTTC.